These 23 T cell receptor beta chains were all obtained from the same sample, sequenced in a study of shared clonotypes between healthy human individuals. Produced via immunoSEQ multiplex PCR; TCRdb's table is partial and in-frame only. The sample includes around 1.9 million clones, about 93% seen only once; the top ten take under 2%. Naivety among CD8 cells was defined by CD45RO negativity and positive CCR7 selection, thereby excluding terminally differentiated effector memory CD45RA+ cells. The specimen sequenced was naive CD8+ T cells from PBMCs. All receptors derive from a man between 18 and 35 years old in good health. Some clones in this sample may be carry-over from other donors' samples.

The rearrangement links TRBV9 to TRBJ2-7; 7 bases agree with TRBD2. Germline CDR1 is SGDLS and CDR2 is YYNGEE. V was clipped by 0 bases and J by 3 bases; unmatched bases: 9. The CDR3 covers 16 residues. CDR3 DNA sequence: TGTGCCAGCAGCGTAGCTACGGGGGAGGGGTTCTACGAGCAGTACTTC. It is translated as CASSVATGEGFYEQYF.

This clone has a single count. The CDR3 spells CASSFGIPNTEAFF. Written as DNA, the CDR3 is TGTGCCAGCAGCTTCGGGATTCCGAACACTGAAGCTTTCTTT. The rearrangement uses TRBV5-6 and TRBJ1-1; unclear D gene. Germline CDR1 and CDR2: SGHDT and YYEEEE. V was trimmed by 2 bases and J by 1 base, leaving 9 bases between them. This CDR3 is built from 14 residues.

The chain links TRBV5-6 to TRBJ2-1, with a possible D match to TRBD1 (6 bases). The CDR3 is 15 residues long. Trimming took 3 bases from V and 8 from J, leaving 18 bases between them. Germline CDR1 reads SGHDT; CDR2 reads YYEEEE. CDR3 in amino acids: CASSSTVTGNYEQFF. The CDR3 DNA is TGTGCCAGCAGCTCGACCGTTACAGGGAACTATGAGCAGTTCTTC.

V and J are TRBV19 and TRBJ1-1; no clear D. Germline V lookup: CDR1 LNHDA, CDR2 SQIVND (reference sequence). This CDR3 has 13 residues. V lost 0 bases, J lost 7 bases, and 9 bases lay in between. CDR3 nucleotide sequence: TGTGCCAGTAGTATAGACGGCGCGGGTGAAGCTTTCTTT. Encoded protein: CASSIDGAGEAFF.

The chain recombines TRBV5-1 with TRBJ2-3; 10 nucleotides agree with TRBD2. This CDR3 spans 15 amino acids. CDR1 is SGHRS, CDR2 YFSETQ, per germline. V shed 7 bases, J shed 6 bases, and the junction held 11 bases outside the gene matches. The CDR3 DNA sequence: TGCGCCAGCCGGGACGAGCGGGAGGGCCCGGATACGCAGTATTTT. Protein sequence: CASRDEREGPDTQYF. Using reference TRBV5-1 and TRBJ2-3 for the parts outside the CDR3, the full variable domain is KAGVTQTPRYLIKTRGQQVTLSCSPISGHRSVSWYQQTPGQGLQFLFEYFSETQRNKGNFPGRFSGRQFSNSRSEMNVSTLELGDSALYLCASRDEREGPDTQYFGPGTRLTVL.

The gene calls are TRBV27 and TRBJ1-1; D unclear. V dropped 2 bases and J dropped 4 bases, with 17 bases sitting between them. The CDR3 sequence is 16 residues long. The germline gives CDR1 MNHEY, CDR2 SMNVEV (reference sequence). CDR3 nucleotides: TGTGCCAGCAGTTTAGACGGGTCGGGAGGGAGCACTGAAGCTTTCTTT. Amino acid sequence: CASSLDGSGGSTEAFF.

The rearrangement joins TRBV27 to TRBJ1-5; D is unclear. Germline V lookup: CDR1 MNHEY, CDR2 SMNVEV (reference sequence). V lost 3 bases to trimming and J lost 9 bases, with 9 bases between them. The CDR3 contains 12 residues. In DNA, the CDR3 is TGTGCCAGCAGTTTCCCTTTGGGGCCCCAGCATTTT. As protein: CASSFPLGPQHF.

Regarding this clone: Other DNA sequences of this sample code for an identical CDR3. This chain connects TRBV11-3 to TRBJ2-1; D might be TRBD2 (5 bases). V gave up 3 bases and J gave up 2 bases, with 11 bases separating them. The CDR3 covers 15 residues. Germline CDR1 SGHNT, CDR2 YENEEA. The CDR3 is CASSLRGGPYNEQFF. Here the CDR3 DNA reads TGTGCCAGCAGCTTGAGAGGAGGCCCCTACAATGAGCAGTTCTTC.

The V call is TRBV7-3, the J call TRBJ2-6; D is perhaps TRBD2 (6 bases). V lost 1 base and J 0 bases, leaving 16 bases between the germline ends. Germline V gene sequence: CDR1 SGHTA, CDR2 FQGTGA. This CDR3 region has 19 residues. The DNA of the CDR3 is TGTGCCAGCAGCTTAAGCTTGGGTGCGGGGTACTCTGGGGCCAACGTCCTGACTTTC. Amino acids: CASSLSLGAGYSGANVLTF.

The genes are TRBV5-4 and TRBJ2-7, with a tentative D call TRBD2 (5 bases). The V end lost 0 bases, the J end lost 3 bases, and 10 bases lay between the germline ends. There are 14 residues in the CDR3. Germline assignment: CDR1 SGHNT and CDR2 YYREEE (reference sequence). The CDR3 nucleotides read TGTGCCAGCAGCTTGGTCGGGGATTTCTACGAGCAGTACTTC. This sequence encodes CASSLVGDFYEQYF.

The rearrangement links TRBV11-2 to TRBJ1-1, with 10 bases lining up with TRBD1. This CDR3 spans 14 amino acids. V dropped 5 bases and J dropped 6; count of bases not matched to a gene: 6. Germline lookup yields CDR1 SGHAT and CDR2 FQNNGV. CDR3 nucleotides: TGTGCCAGCAGCCCTAGGGACAGGGGAGCTGAAGCTTTCTTT. It is translated as CASSPRDRGAEAFF.

This sequence joins TRBV4-1 and TRBJ1-1, with 7 bases matching TRBD1. The CDR3 runs to 13 residues. The V gene end was trimmed by 4 bases and the J gene end by 6 bases; junction bases not matched to a gene: 5. Germline-derived CDR1 and CDR2 are MGHRA and YSYEKL. CDR3 bases: TGCGCCAGCAGCCCGGGAGGGGGCTCTGAAGCTTTCTTT. This sequence encodes CASSPGGGSEAFF.

The chain is built from TRBV28 and TRBJ2-7; TRBD2 aligns across 12 bases. The germline gives CDR1 MDHEN, CDR2 SYDVKM. V gave up 6 bases and J gave up 3 bases; unmatched junction bases: 9. The CDR3 contains 16 residues. The CDR3 loop reads CASSYHLTSGSYEQYF. The CDR3 coding sequence is TGTGCCAGCAGCTACCATCTGACTAGCGGGAGCTACGAGCAGTACTTC.

This chain connects TRBV28 to TRBJ2-7, with TRBD1 identical over 8 bases. This CDR3 region has 14 residues. Trimming removed 3 bases from V and 5 bases from J; junction bases left unmatched: 6. Germline V gene sequence: CDR1 MDHEN, CDR2 SYDVKM. The CDR3 protein is CASSFSGGLNEQYF. The DNA for the CDR3 is TGTGCCAGCAGTTTCTCAGGGGGCTTAAACGAGCAGTACTTC.

The chain combines TRBV30 with TRBJ2-1, with D uncertain. The CDR3 covers 17 residues. CDR1 and CDR2 from the germline V gene are GTSNPN and SVGIG (reference sequence). V gave up 0 bases and J gave up 8 bases, with 23 bases separating them. CDR3 nucleotide sequence: TGTGCCTGGAGTGTAGAGGCGAGACGCCTGGGCGGCGATGAGCAGTTCTTC. It encodes CAWSVEARRLGGDEQFF. The whole variable domain, remainder taken from reference TRBV30 and TRBJ2-1, is SQTIHQWPATLVQPVGSPLSLECTVEGTSNPNLYWYRQAAGRGLQLLFYSVGIGQISSEVPQNLSASRPQDRQFILSSKKLLLSDSGFYLCAWSVEARRLGGDEQFFGPGTRLTVL.

The chain couples TRBV7-9 to TRBJ1-1; D call uncertain. V lost 0 bases, J lost 1 base, and 9 bases lay in between. The length of the CDR3 is 15 residues. Germline-derived CDR1 and CDR2 are SEHNR and FQNEAQ (reference sequence). DNA of the CDR3: TGTGCCAGCAGCTTAGCCCTCGCTCCGAACACTGAAGCTTTCTTT. Protein: CASSLALAPNTEAFF.

The chain is built from TRBV27 and TRBJ2-7, with 10 bases identical to TRBD2. The CDR3 has 15 amino acids. The ends lost 5 bases at V and 2 bases at J; junction bases unmatched: 6. Germline assignment: CDR1 MNHEY and CDR2 SMNVEV (reference sequence). The CDR3 DNA reads as TGTGCCAGCAGTCCTAGCGGGAGCGTTCCCTACGAGCAGTACTTC. Translated, it gives CASSPSGSVPYEQYF.

J is TRBJ2-5 and V is TRBV7-9; D call uncertain. Germline CDR1 and CDR2: SEHNR and FQNEAQ (reference sequence). The CDR3 runs to 14 residues. V dropped 5 bases and J dropped 1 base, with 11 bases sitting between them. The chain's CDR3 is CASSPLYPQETQYF. The CDR3 region has the DNA TGTGCCAGCAGCCCCCTCTACCCCCAAGAGACCCAGTACTTC.

The chain uses TRBV5-6 and TRBJ2-7; D unclear. Germline V gene lookup returns CDR1 SGHDT and CDR2 YYEEEE. The CDR3 has 13 residues. The V end was cut by 1 base, the J end by 4 bases, with 9 bases between. This CDR3 is CASSLLSEYEQYF. CDR3 in DNA: TGTGCCAGCAGCTTGCTGTCTGAATACGAGCAGTACTTC.

The chain has TRBV15 and TRBJ1-2; D is unresolved. The CDR3 extends over 15 amino acids. The V gene lost 0 bases and the J gene lost 6 bases, with 14 bases spanning the gap. In germline, CDR1 is LNHNV, CDR2 YYDKDF (reference sequence). The DNA of the CDR3 is TGTGCCACCAGCAGAGATCGGGGTCGGGCGGATGGCTACACCTTC. Its translation is CATSRDRGRADGYTF.

This rearrangement joins TRBV4-1 to TRBJ2-1; D ambiguous. Germline CDR1 MGHRA, CDR2 YSYEKL. Deletions cut 3 bases from V and 0 bases from J, with 12 bases between. The CDR3 totals 16 residues. The CDR3: CASSHRTRASYNEQFF. In DNA form, the CDR3 reads TGCGCCAGCAGCCATCGTACTCGGGCCTCCTACAATGAGCAGTTCTTC.

The chain uses TRBV19 and TRBJ2-5; 8 positions match TRBD1. The CDR3 runs to 14 residues. V lost 4 bases to trimming and J lost 5 bases; unmatched junction nucleotides: 6. The V gene's germline CDR1 is LNHDA and CDR2 SQIVND (reference sequence). The CDR3 reads CASSTPGGWETQYF. Here the CDR3 DNA reads TGTGCCAGTAGTACTCCAGGGGGCTGGGAGACCCAGTACTTC.

The rearrangement joins TRBV7-9 to TRBJ1-2, with D tentatively TRBD1 (6 bases). The CDR3 sequence is 12 residues long. From germline, CDR1 is SEHNR and CDR2 FQNEAQ (reference sequence). Deletions cut 6 bases from V and 8 bases from J, with 13 bases between. CDR3 in DNA: TGTGCCAGCAGGGGGGGGCAGCCCGGCTACACCTTC. It codes for CASRGGQPGYTF.